This entry features one TCR beta chain sequence. CDR3 size: 14 residues. Unmatched junction bases numbered 6, after V lost 5 bases and J lost 6 bases. Germline CDR1 SGHTA, CDR2 FQGNSA. Produced via immunoSEQ multiplex PCR; TCRdb's table is partial and in-frame only. The data contain about 72,000 clones, around 88% of them seen just once; the ten biggest clones take up around 14%. Noted time point: pretreatment peripheral blood. This entry comes from a study of PD-L1 blockade in urothelial cancer. The sequence was obtained from a man aged 55 to 70 with urothelial cancer. The specimen comprised PBMCs, sampled around atezolizumab (anti-PD-L1) treatment. V and J are TRBV7-2 and TRBJ1-4, with 7 bases lining up with TRBD1. The CDR3 nucleotides read TGTGCCAGCAGCCCGAGAAGGGGGCATGAAAAACTGTTTTTT. This gives the protein CASSPRRGHEKLFF.